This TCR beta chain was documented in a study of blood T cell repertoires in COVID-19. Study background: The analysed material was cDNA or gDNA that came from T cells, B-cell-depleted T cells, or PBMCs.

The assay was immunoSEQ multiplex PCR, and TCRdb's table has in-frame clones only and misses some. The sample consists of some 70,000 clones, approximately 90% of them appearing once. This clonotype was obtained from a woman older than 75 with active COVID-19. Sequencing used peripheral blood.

This CDR3 reads CASSQGQANSPLHF. In DNA, the CDR3 is TGTGCCAGCAGCCAGGGACAGGCTAATTCACCCCTCCACTTT. The chain combines TRBV4-2 with TRBJ1-6; 8 bases are shared with TRBD1. The CDR3 loop spans 14 amino acids. V trimming: 3 bases; J trimming: 6 bases; junction bases outside the gene matches: 1. Per the germline V gene, CDR1 is LGHNA and CDR2 is YNFKEQ.